This TCR beta chain originates from a study of control samples from healthy donors and cancer patients. The repertoire was sequenced with immunoSEQ multiplex PCR; TCRdb's copy has only in-frame clones and lacks some. The sample has under 450,000 clones; 80% to 95% are singletons. Germline V CDR1 and CDR2: SGHNT, YENEEA. This CDR3 region has 14 residues. Turning to this clone: The junction shows a germline mismatch at one end, possibly a read error.

Sequenced sample: PBMCs. The chain couples TRBV11-3 to TRBJ2-5; D is undetermined. The receptor's source is a man aged 35-49 years with head and neck cancer. CDR3 nucleotide sequence: TGTGTCAGCAGCCCCCAACTCTGCCAAGAGACCCAGTACTTC. It specifies CVSSPQLCQETQYF.